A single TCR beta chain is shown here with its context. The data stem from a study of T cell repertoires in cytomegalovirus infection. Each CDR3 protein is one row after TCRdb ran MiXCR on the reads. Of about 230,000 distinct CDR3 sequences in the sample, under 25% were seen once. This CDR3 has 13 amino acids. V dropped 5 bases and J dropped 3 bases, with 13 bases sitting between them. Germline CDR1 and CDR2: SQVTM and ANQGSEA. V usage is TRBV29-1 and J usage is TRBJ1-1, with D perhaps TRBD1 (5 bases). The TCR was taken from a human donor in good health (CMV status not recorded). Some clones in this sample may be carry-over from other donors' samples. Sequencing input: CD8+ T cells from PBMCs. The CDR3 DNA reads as TGCAGCGTTTCGACACCGGGGGACACTGAAGCTTTCTTT. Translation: CSVSTPGDTEAFF.